This T cell receptor (beta chain) was obtained from a study of radiotherapy plus CTLA-4 blockade in lung cancer. For the study at large: The study recorded objective responses in about 20% of patients and disease control in 25% to 35%. Study-wide results and limits: Radiotherapy was combined with ipilimumab, and tumor-derived TCR clones then expanded in blood.

Germline CDR1 reads LNHDA; CDR2 reads SQIVND (reference sequence). V was cut by 5 bases and J by 5 bases, with 18 bases left in between. The CDR3 sequence is 15 residues long. Notes on this clone: Its antigen is as yet unknown.

Clones were read by immunoSEQ multiplex PCR, and TCRdb kept only the in-frame ones, dropping some. The sample has around 82,000 clones, about 78% seen once. Enrolled patients, whose metastatic non-small-cell lung cancer was chemo-refractory, received focal radiation plus CTLA-4 blockade with ipilimumab. The chain uses TRBV19 and TRBJ2-5; maybe TRBD2 (5 bases). The source material was peripheral blood, sampled from a patient treated with radiotherapy plus ipilimumab. This clonotype was sampled from a human donor with non-small cell lung cancer whose response to radiotherapy plus ipilimumab could not be evaluated. Some clones in this sample may be carry-over from other donors' samples. CDR3 coding DNA: TGTGCCAGTAGTTCCTCCGGCGGGTTAACGGAGACCCAGTACTTC. It translates to CASSSSGGLTETQYF.